This T cell receptor (beta chain) was found in a study of T cells in Graves' hyperthyroidism and ophthalmopathy. Ten or more counts support this clonotype. There were TCR beta CDR3 regions amplified from RNA transcripts. A set of HTBI primers served as the primers for a first-round RT-PCR of the TCR CDR3. A single record per CDR3 protein comes from TCRdb applying MiXCR to the multiplex PCR reads. The sample contains 700,000 or so distinct CDR3 sequences, about 14% of which appear only once. The ends were cut back, 3 bases at V and 4 bases at J, with 16 bases in the middle. Germline V lookup: CDR1 KGHSH, CDR2 LQKENI. The CDR3 runs 16 residues.

The origin of this receptor is a woman between 50 and 59 years old with Graves' ophthalmopathy. The sample was blood. The chain joins TRBV18 to TRBJ1-5; possibly TRBD1 for D (5 bases). The CDR3 nucleotides are TGTGCCAGCTCACCTCCGGGACTCCAGACTAATCAGCCCCAGCATTTT. Its translation is CASSPPGLQTNQPQHF.